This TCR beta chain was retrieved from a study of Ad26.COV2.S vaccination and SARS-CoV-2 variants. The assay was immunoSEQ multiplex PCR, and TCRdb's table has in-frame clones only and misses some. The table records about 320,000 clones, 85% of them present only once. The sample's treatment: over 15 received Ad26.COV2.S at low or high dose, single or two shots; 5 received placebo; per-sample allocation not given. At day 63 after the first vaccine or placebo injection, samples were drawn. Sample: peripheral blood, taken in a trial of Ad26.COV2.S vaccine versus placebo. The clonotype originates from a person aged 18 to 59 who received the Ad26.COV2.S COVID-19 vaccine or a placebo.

The DNA for the CDR3 is TGTGCCAGCAGACCTGGACAGAGGAACACTGAAGCTTTCTTT. Translation gives CASRPGQRNTEAFF. V gene TRBV25-1 combines with J gene TRBJ1-1; D might be TRBD1 (6 bases). V was pared by 6 bases and J by 1 base, with 12 bases between. CDR1 MGHDK and CDR2 SYGVNS come from the germline V gene. The CDR3 runs to 14 residues. Full variable domain (missing parts from reference TRBV25-1 and TRBJ1-1): EADIYQTPRYLVIGTGKKITLECSQTMGHDKMYWYQQDPGMELHLIHYSYGVNSTEKGDLSSESTVSRIRTEHFPLTLESARPSHTSQYLCASRPGQRNTEAFFGQGTRLTVV.